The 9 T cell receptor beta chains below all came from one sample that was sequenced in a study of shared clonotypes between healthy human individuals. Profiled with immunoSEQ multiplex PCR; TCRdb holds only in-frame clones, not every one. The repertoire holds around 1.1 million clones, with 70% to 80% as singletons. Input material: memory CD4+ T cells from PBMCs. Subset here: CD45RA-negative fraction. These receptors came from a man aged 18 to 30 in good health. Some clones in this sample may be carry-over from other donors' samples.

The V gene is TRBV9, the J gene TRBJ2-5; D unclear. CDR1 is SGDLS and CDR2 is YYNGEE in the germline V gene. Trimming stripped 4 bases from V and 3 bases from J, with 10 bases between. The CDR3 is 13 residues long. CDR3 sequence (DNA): TGTGCCAGCAGCCCTACCTATAAAGAGACCCAGTACTTC. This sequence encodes CASSPTYKETQYF.

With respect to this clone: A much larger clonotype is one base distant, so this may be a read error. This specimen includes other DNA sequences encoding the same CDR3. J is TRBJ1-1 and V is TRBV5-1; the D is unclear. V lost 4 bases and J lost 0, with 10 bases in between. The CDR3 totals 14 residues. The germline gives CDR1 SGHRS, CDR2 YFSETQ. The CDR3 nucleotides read TGCGCCAGCAGCGTGGACGGACTGAACACTGAAGCTTTCTTT. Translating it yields CASSVDGLNTEAFF.

The CDR3 sequence: CASSPGGTNYGYTF. The CDR3 bases are TGTGCCAGCAGTCCAGGGGGTACTAACTATGGCTACACCTTC. This chain joins TRBV28 and TRBJ1-2; 7 bases fit TRBD1. Trimming took 5 bases from V and 0 from J; bases not matched to a gene: 3. This CDR3 region has 14 residues. CDR1 is MDHEN and CDR2 is SYDVKM in the germline V gene.

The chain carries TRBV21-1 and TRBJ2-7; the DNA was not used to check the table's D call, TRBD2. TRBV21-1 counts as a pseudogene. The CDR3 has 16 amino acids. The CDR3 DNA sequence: TGTGCCAGCAGCACCCGACTAGCGGGAGGCACCTACGAGCAGTACTTC. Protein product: CASSTRLAGGTYEQYF.

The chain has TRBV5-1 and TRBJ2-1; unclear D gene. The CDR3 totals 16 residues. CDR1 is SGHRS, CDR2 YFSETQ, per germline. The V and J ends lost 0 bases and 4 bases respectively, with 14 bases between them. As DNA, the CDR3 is TGCGCCAGCAGCTTGGATAGTCTAGACTCTTACAATGAGCAGTTCTTC. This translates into CASSLDSLDSYNEQFF.

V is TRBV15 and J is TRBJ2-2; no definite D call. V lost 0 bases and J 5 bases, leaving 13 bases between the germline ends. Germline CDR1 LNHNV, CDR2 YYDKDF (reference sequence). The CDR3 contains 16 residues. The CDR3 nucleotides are TGTGCCACCAGCAGAGAACAGATATCCGGAACCGGGGAGCTGTTTTTT. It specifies CATSREQISGTGELFF.

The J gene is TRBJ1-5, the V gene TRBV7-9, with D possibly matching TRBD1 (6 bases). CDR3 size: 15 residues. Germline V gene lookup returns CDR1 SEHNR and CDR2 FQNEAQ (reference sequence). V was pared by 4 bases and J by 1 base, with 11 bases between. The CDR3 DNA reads TGTGCCAGCAGCTCCGGGACACGGAGCAATCAGCCCCAGCATTTT. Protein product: CASSSGTRSNQPQHF.

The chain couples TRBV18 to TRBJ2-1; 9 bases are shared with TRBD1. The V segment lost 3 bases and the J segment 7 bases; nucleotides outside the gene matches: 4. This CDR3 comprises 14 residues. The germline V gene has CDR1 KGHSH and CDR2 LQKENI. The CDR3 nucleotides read TGTGCCAGCTCACCTGGACAGGGGTGGAATGAGCAGTTCTTC. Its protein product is CASSPGQGWNEQFF.

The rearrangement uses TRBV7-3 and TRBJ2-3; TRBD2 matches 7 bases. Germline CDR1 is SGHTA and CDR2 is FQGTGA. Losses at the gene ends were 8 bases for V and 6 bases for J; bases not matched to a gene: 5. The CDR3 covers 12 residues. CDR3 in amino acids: CASSAGEDTQYF. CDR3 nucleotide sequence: TGTGCCAGCTCGGCGGGAGAGGATACGCAGTATTTT.